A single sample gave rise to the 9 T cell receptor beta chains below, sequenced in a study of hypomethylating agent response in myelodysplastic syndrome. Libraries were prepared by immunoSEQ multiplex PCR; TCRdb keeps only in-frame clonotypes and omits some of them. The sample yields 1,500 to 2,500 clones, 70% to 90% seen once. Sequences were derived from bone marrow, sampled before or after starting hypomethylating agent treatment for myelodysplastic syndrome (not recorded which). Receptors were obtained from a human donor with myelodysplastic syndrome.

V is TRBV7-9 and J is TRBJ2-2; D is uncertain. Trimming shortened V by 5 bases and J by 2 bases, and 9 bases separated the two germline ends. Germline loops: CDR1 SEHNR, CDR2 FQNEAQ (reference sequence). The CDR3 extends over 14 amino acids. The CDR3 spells CASSLIQNTGELFF. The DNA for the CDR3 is TGTGCCAGCAGCCTTATACAAAACACCGGGGAGCTGTTTTTT.

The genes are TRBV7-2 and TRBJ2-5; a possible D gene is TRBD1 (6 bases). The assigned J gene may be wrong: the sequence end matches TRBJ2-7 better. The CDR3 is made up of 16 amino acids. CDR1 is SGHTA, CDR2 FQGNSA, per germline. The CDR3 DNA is TGTGCCAGCAGCTCGAAGACAGGCCTTTACCCCTACGAGCAGTACTTC. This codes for CASSSKTGLYPYEQYF.

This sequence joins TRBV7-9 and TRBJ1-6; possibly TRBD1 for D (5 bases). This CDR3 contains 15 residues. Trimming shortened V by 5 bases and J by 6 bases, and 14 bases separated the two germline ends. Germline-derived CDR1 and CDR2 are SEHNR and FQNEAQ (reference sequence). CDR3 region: CASSLGEGRNSPLHF. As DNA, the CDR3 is TGTGCCAGCAGCCTCGGGGAGGGGCGTAATTCACCCCTCCACTTT.

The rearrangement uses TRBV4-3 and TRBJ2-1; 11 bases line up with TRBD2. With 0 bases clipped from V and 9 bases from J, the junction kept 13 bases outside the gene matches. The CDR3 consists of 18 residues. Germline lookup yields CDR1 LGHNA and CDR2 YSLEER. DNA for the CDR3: TGCGCCAGCAGCCAAGAGGACCCTCTAGCGGGGGGCTGGGGTGAGCAGTTCTTC. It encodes CASSQEDPLAGGWGEQFF.

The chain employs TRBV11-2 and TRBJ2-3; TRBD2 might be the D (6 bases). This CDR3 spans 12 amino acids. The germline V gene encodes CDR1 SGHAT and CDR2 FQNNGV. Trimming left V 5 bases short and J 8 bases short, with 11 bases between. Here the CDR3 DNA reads TGTGCCAGCAGCCCATTCGGGGGTACGCAGTATTTT. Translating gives CASSPFGGTQYF.

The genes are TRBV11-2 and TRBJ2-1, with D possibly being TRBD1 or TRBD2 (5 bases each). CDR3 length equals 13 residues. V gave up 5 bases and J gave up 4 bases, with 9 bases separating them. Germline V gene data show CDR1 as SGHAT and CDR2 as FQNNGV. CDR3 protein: CASSGDVYNEQFF. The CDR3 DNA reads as TGTGCCAGCAGCGGGGACGTATACAATGAGCAGTTCTTC.

The CDR3 bases are TGTGCCAGCAGTTTATCGAGCGGGGTCTCCTACAATGAGCAGTTCTTC. Encoded protein: CASSLSSGVSYNEQFF. This rearrangement joins TRBV27 to TRBJ2-1, with 7 bases aligning to TRBD2. Unmatched junction bases numbered 2, after V lost 0 bases and J lost 0 bases. This CDR3 contains 16 residues. CDR1 is MNHEY and CDR2 is SMNVEV in the germline V gene (reference sequence).

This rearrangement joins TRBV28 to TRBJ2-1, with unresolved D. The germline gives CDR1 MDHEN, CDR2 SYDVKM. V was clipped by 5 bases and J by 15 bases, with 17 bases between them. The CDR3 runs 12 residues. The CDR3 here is CASSPVTSDLFF. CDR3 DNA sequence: TGTGCCAGCAGTCCCGTCACATCGGATCTGTTCTTC.

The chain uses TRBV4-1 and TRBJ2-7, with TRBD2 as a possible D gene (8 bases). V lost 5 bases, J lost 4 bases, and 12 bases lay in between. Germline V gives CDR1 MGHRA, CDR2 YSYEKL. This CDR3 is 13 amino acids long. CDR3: CASSLAGQYEQYF. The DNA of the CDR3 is TGCGCCAGCAGCTTAGCGGGACAGTACGAGCAGTACTTC.